This T cell receptor (beta chain) was sequenced during a study of cytomegalovirus exposure and HLA in healthy donors. The CDR3 loop spans 14 amino acids. V was pared by 3 bases and J by 2 bases, with 11 bases between. Germline values: CDR1 MNHNS, CDR2 SASEGT. Data came from immunoSEQ multiplex PCR; TCRdb stores just in-frame clones and leaves some out. Of 230,000 or so clones in the sample, 88% were seen once. The specimen was PBMCs. The receptor's source is a woman aged 18 to 35 in good health and CMV-seronegative. The chain carries TRBV6-1 and TRBJ2-7; D call uncertain. The CDR3 here is CASSERILTYEQYF. The CDR3 bases are TGTGCCAGCAGTGAGAGGATCCTAACCTACGAGCAGTACTTC.